The following is a T cell receptor beta chain sequence with its context. Its antigen remains unidentified. Some clones are missing from TCRdb's copy, which holds only in-frame ones; the method was immunoSEQ multiplex PCR. The table records more than 30,000 clones, nearly 90% of them present only once. Time point here: week 11, during vaccination. Each dose of the vaccine consisted of 300 ug of mutant IDH1 20-mer peptide, with topical imiquimod. The source of the sample is a study of a mutant IDH1 vaccine in newly diagnosed glioma. Study at large: Either 4-6 weeks after radiotherapy alone or alongside temozolomide, vaccination was begun. Receipt of radiotherapy, temozolomide, or both preceded the study, and most received both. Study-wide findings and caveats: Among top peripheral T cell clonotypes, changes seemed unrelated to pseudoprogression.

Sequenced here: PBMCs, sampled from a glioma patient whose treatment included an IDH1 peptide vaccine. The source of this sequence is a man between 18 and 35 years old with glioma.

The CDR3 reads CSVERTADGYTF. The DNA for the CDR3 is TGCAGCGTTGAAAGGACGGCTGATGGCTACACCTTC. V gene TRBV29-1 combines with J gene TRBJ1-2, with D hard to call. CDR3 length equals 12 residues. Germline V gene sequence: CDR1 SQVTM, CDR2 ANQGSEA. V gave up 2 bases and J gave up 6 bases, with 10 bases separating them.